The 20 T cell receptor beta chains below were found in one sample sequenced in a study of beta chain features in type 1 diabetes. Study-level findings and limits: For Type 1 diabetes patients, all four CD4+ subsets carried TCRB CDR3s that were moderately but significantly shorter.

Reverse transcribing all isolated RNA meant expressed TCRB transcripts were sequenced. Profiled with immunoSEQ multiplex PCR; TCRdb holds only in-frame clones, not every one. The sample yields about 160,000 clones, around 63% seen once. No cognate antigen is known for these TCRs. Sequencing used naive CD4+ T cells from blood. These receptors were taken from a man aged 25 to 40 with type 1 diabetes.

CDR3 protein: CASSLDRGHADTQYF. As DNA, the CDR3 is TGTGCCAGCAGCTTAGACAGGGGGCATGCAGATACGCAGTATTTT. V usage is TRBV7-2 and J usage is TRBJ2-3; 9 bases line up with TRBD1. Germline assignment: CDR1 SGHTA and CDR2 FQGNSA. The CDR3 totals 15 residues. The junction had 3 bases not matched to a gene; V was cut back by 1 base and J by 4 bases.

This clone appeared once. The CDR3: CASSYRDGRTDTQYF. For the CDR3, the DNA is TGTGCCAGCAGTTACCGGGACGGCCGCACAGATACGCAGTATTTT. The chain combines TRBV6-5 with TRBJ2-3; D could derive from TRBD1 or TRBD2 (5 bases each). Deletions cut 2 bases from V and 1 base from J, with 10 bases between. CDR1 and CDR2 from the germline V gene are MNHEY and SVGAGI. CDR3 size: 15 residues.

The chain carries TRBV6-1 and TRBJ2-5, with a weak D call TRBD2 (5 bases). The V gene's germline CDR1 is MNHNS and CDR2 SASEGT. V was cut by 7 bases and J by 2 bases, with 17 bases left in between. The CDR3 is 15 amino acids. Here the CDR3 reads CASTFGMDGQETQYF. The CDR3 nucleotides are TGTGCCAGCACTTTCGGGATGGACGGACAAGAGACCCAGTACTTC.

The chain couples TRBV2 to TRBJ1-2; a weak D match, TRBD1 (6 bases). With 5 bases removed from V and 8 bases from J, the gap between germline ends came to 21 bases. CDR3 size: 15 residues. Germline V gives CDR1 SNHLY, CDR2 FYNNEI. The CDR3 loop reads CASSPSRGSPNGYTF. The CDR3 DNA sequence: TGTGCCAGCAGTCCCAGCAGGGGCTCCCCTAACGGCTACACCTTC.

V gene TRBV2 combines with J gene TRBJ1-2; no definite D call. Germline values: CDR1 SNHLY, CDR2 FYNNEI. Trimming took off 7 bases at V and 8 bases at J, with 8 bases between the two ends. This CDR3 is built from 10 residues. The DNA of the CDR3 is TGTGCCAGCATTTTTGAAGGCTACACCTTC. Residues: CASIFEGYTF. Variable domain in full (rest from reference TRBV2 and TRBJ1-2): EPEVTQTPSHQVTQMGQEVILRCVPISNHLYFYWYRQILGQKVEFLVSFYNNEISEKSEIFDDQFSVERPDGSNFTLKIRSTKLEDSAMYFCASIFEGYTFGSGTRLTVV.

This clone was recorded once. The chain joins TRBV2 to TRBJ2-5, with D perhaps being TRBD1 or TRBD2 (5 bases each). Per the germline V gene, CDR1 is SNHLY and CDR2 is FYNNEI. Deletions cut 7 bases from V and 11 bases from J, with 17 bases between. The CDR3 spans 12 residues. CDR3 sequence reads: CASTGDGPEQYF. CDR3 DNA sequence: TGTGCCAGCACTGGGGACGGCCCAGAGCAGTACTTC.

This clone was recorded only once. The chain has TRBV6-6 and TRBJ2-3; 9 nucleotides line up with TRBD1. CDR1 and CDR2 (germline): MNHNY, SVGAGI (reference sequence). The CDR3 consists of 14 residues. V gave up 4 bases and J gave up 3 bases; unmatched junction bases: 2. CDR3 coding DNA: TGTGCCAGCAGTTCCGGGACAGGGACAGATACGCAGTATTTT. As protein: CASSSGTGTDTQYF.

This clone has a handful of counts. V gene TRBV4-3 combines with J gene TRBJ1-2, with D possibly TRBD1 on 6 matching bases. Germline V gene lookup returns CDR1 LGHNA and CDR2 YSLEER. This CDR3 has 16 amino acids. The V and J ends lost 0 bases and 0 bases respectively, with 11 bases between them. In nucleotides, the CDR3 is TGCGCCAGCAGCCAAGACCTAACAGGGCCTAACTATGGCTACACCTTC. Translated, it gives CASSQDLTGPNYGYTF.

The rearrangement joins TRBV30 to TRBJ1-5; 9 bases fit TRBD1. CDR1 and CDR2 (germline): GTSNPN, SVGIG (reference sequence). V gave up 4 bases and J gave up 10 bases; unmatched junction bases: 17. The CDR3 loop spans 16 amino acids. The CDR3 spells CAWTPVFGDRVLPQHF. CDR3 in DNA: TGTGCCTGGACCCCTGTATTCGGGGACAGGGTGCTACCCCAGCATTTT.

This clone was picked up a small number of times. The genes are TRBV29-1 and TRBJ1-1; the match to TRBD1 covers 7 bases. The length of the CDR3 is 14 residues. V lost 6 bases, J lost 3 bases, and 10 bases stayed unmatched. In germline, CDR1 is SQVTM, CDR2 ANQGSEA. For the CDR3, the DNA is TGCAGCGTAGACCGGGACAGCAAGGACACTGAAGCTTTCTTT. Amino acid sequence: CSVDRDSKDTEAFF.

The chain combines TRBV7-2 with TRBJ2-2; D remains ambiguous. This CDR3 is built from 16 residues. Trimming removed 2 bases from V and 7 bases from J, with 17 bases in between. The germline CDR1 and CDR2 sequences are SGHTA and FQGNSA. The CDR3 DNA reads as TGTGCCAGCAGCTTATCTCGGTCCCTTATCGGCGGGGAGCTGTTTTTT. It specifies CASSLSRSLIGGELFF.

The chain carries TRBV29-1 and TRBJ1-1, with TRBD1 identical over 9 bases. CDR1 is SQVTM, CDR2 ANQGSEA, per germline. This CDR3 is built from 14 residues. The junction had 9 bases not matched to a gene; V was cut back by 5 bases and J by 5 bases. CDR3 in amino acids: CSVSTGGSDTEAFF. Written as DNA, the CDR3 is TGCAGCGTTAGTACAGGGGGCTCTGATACTGAAGCTTTCTTT.

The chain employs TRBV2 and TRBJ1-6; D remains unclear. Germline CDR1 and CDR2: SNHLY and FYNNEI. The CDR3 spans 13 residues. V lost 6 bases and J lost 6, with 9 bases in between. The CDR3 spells CASRVQVNSPLHF. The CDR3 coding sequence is TGTGCCAGCAGAGTGCAGGTTAATTCACCCCTCCACTTT.

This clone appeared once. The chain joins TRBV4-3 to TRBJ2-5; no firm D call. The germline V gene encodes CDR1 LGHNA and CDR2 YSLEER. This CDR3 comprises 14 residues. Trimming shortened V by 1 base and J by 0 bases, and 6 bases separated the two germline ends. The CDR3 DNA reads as TGCGCCAGCAGCCAAGTGCCGTACCAAGAGACCCAGTACTTC. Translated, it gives CASSQVPYQETQYF.

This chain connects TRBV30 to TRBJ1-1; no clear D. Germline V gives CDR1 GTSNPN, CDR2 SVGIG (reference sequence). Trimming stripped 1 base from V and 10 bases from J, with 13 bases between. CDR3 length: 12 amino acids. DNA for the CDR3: TGTGCCTGGAGTGGGAACAAACGGGGAGCTTTCTTT. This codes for CAWSGNKRGAFF.

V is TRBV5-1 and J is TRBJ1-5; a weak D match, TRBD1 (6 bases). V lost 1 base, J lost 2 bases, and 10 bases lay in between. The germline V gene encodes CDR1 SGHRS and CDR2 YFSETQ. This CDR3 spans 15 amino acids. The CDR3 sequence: CASSLTGNGNQPQHF. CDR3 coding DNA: TGCGCCAGCAGCTTGACAGGGAATGGCAATCAGCCCCAGCATTTT.

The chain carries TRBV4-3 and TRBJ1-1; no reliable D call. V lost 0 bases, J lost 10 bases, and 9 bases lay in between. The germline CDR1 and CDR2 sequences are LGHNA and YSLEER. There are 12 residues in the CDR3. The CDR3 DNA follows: TGCGCCAGCAGCCAAGAAGCCACAAGAGCTTTCTTT. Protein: CASSQEATRAFF.

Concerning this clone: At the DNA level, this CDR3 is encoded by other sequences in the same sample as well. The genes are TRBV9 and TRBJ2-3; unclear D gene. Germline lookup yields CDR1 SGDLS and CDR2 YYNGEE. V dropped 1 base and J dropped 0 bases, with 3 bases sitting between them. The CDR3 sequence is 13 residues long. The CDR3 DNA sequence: TGTGCCAGCAGCGTACTTAGCACAGATACGCAGTATTTT. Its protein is CASSVLSTDTQYF. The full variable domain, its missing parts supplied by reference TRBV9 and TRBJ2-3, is DSGVTQTPKHLITATGQRVTLRCSPRSGDLSVYWYQQSLDQGLQFLIQYYNGEERAKGNILERFSAQQFPDLHSELNLSSLELGDSALYFCASSVLSTDTQYFGPGTRLTVL.

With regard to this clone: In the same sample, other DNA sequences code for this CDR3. CDR3: CAWSVNTEAFF. CDR3 nucleotides: TGTGCCTGGAGTGTGAACACTGAAGCTTTCTTT. The chain combines TRBV30 with TRBJ1-1; no clear D. There are 11 residues in the CDR3. Germline V gives CDR1 GTSNPN, CDR2 SVGIG (reference sequence). The V end lost 0 bases, the J end lost 1 base, and 0 bases lay between the germline ends.

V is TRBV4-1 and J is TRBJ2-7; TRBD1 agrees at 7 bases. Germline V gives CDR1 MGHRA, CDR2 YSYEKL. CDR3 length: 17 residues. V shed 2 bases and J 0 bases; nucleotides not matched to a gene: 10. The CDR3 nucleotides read TGCGCCAGCAGCCAAACCAACGACAGGGCCAGCTCCTACGAGCAGTACTTC. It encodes CASSQTNDRASSYEQYF.